The 24 T cell receptor beta chains below all came from one sample that was sequenced in a study of T cell changes during pregnancy in multiple sclerosis (dated by TCRdb to between 2017 and 2020). The receptor library was made with the immunoSEQ multiplex PCR assay. Drawn from immuneACCESS, this table holds only the in-frame rearrangements with V and J called that TCRdb kept. Clones are partly lost; checked studies trace under half to an unresolved V gene and leave the rest unexplained. The sample table holds 130,000 or so clones, of which roughly 96% were seen once. The leading ten clones occupy 0.44% of the sample. The sequencing here drew on peripheral blood, taken after pregnancy. The receptors come from a female donor with multiple sclerosis, enrolled in a pregnancy study.

This chain links TRBV11-3 with TRBJ1-1, with 8 bases identical to TRBD1. This CDR3 spans 19 amino acids. The trim removed 2 bases at V and 0 bases at J, leaving 14 bases unmatched. CDR1 SGHNT and CDR2 YENEEA come from the germline V gene. CDR3 residues: CASSLTGWTGPAVNTEAFF. The CDR3 DNA follows: TGTGCCAGCAGCTTAACAGGTTGGACAGGGCCGGCGGTGAACACTGAAGCTTTCTTT.

The chain uses TRBV5-5 and TRBJ2-7, with 16 bases lining up with TRBD2. The germline V gene encodes CDR1 SGHKS and CDR2 YYEKEE (reference sequence). The CDR3 is 19 residues long. V was clipped by 4 bases and J by 0 bases; unmatched bases: 10. The CDR3 spells CASSRAGLAGGPRSYEQYF. The CDR3 bases are TGTGCCAGCAGCCGGGCGGGACTAGCGGGAGGGCCCCGCTCCTACGAGCAGTACTTC. The complete variable domain, with remaining parts taken from reference TRBV5-5 and TRBJ2-7, reads DAGVTQSPTHLIKTRGQQVTLRCSPISGHKSVSWYQQVLGQGPQFIFQYYEKEERGRGNFPDRFSARQFPNYSSELNVNALLLGDSALYLCASSRAGLAGGPRSYEQYFGPGTRLTVT.

The genes are TRBV7-2 and TRBJ2-2; the match to TRBD2 covers 10 bases. This CDR3 is 19 amino acids long. The germline gives CDR1 SGHTA, CDR2 FQGNSA. Trimming at V came to 0 bases and at J to 3 bases, leaving 10 bases not matched to a gene. CDR3 nucleotide sequence: TGTGCCAGCAGCTTAGCGCATAGCGGGAGGAGTGAGTACACCGGGGAGCTGTTTTTT. Protein sequence: CASSLAHSGRSEYTGELFF. Based on the CDR3 plus reference TRBV7-2 and TRBJ2-2, the full variable domain is GAGVSQSPSNKVTEKGKDVELRCDPISGHTALYWYRQSLGQGLEFLIYFQGNSAPDKSGLPSDRFSAERTGGSVSTLTIQRTQQEDSAVYLCASSLAHSGRSEYTGELFFGEGSRLTVL.

This chain joins TRBV19 and TRBJ2-3; 8 nucleotides line up with TRBD2. After removal of 4 bases from V and 2 bases from J, the junction contained 5 bases not matched to a gene. The CDR3 runs 15 residues. CDR1 is LNHDA, CDR2 SQIVND, per germline (reference sequence). For the CDR3, the DNA is TGTGCCAGTAGTACCGTAGCGGGATACACAGATACGCAGTATTTT. It specifies CASSTVAGYTDTQYF.

The chain is built from TRBV28 and TRBJ1-4; a possible D gene is TRBD1 (5 bases). Trimming pared 6 bases from V and 7 bases from J, leaving 15 bases between. The germline V gene has CDR1 MDHEN and CDR2 SYDVKM. CDR3 length: 14 amino acids. The chain's CDR3 is CASSLRGFGEKLFF. The CDR3 DNA reads as TGTGCCAGCAGCCTTCGGGGGTTCGGTGAAAAACTGTTTTTT.

In this sample, this clone turned up once. CDR3 coding DNA: TGTGCCAGCAGTTTCCTAGCGGGGAACACCGGGGAGCTGTTTTTT. Translation: CASSFLAGNTGELFF. The chain uses TRBV28 and TRBJ2-2; 8 bases line up with TRBD2. The CDR3 extends over 15 amino acids. Germline V CDR1 and CDR2: MDHEN, SYDVKM. V lost 3 bases and J lost 1; bases outside the gene matches: 1. Supplemented by reference TRBV28 and TRBJ2-2, the full variable domain reads DVKVTQSSRYLVKRTGEKVFLECVQDMDHENMFWYRQDPGLGLRLIYFSYDVKMKEKGDIPEGYSVSREKKERFSLILESASTNQTSMYLCASSFLAGNTGELFFGEGSRLTVL.

CDR3 bases: TGTGCCAGCAGCAGAACCCGACTAGCGGGAGTCCTGGGACACACAGATACGCAGTATTTT. It specifies CASSRTRLAGVLGHTDTQYF. The chain combines TRBV13 with TRBJ2-3; 12 nucleotides match TRBD2. The CDR3 sequence is 20 residues long. Germline V lookup: CDR1 PRHDT, CDR2 FYEKMQ (reference sequence). V dropped 5 bases and J dropped 2; count of bases not matched to a gene: 17.

The genes are TRBV27 and TRBJ2-7; perhaps TRBD1 as D (5 bases). Trimming took 7 bases from V and 1 from J, leaving 8 bases between them. The CDR3 runs to 12 residues. CDR1 MNHEY and CDR2 SMNVEV come from the germline V gene (reference sequence). This CDR3 reads CASKGVSYEQYF. Here the CDR3 DNA reads TGTGCCAGCAAAGGGGTTTCCTACGAGCAGTACTTC.

The chain combines TRBV5-6 with TRBJ2-5, with 7 positions matching TRBD2. The V segment lost 3 bases and the J segment 5 bases; nucleotides outside the gene matches: 16. The CDR3 is 17 residues long. CDR1 and CDR2 (germline): SGHDT, YYEEEE. The CDR3 nucleotides read TGTGCCAGCAGCTCGTTCGGGCCCGGGAGGTTTGAGGAGACCCAGTACTTC. It encodes CASSSFGPGRFEETQYF.

The count of this clone is one. J is TRBJ1-2 and V is TRBV29-1; the D gene is possibly TRBD1 (5 bases). CDR1 and CDR2 from the germline V gene are SQVTM and ANQGSEA. The CDR3 contains 13 residues. Between the trimmed V and J ends, which lost 1 base and 7 bases, there was a span of 13 bases. CDR3 DNA: TGCAGCGTTGAAGCCTGGGGAGGGGTTGGCTACACCTTC. Protein sequence: CSVEAWGGVGYTF. Full variable domain (remainder filled in from reference TRBV29-1 and TRBJ1-2): SAVISQKPSRDICQRGTSLTIQCQVDSQVTMMFWYRQQPGQSLTLIATANQGSEATYESGFVIDKFPISRPNLTFSTLTVSNMSPEDSSIYLCSVEAWGGVGYTFGSGTRLTVV.

The rearrangement links TRBV11-2 to TRBJ2-7, with 8 bases aligning to TRBD1. The length of the CDR3 is 14 residues. Trimming at V came to 5 bases and at J to 5 bases, leaving 8 bases not matched to a gene. CDR1 and CDR2 (germline): SGHAT, FQNNGV. CDR3 sequence (DNA): TGTGCCAGCAGCCCCCCGGACAGGGTCCACGAGCAGTACTTC. Translating gives CASSPPDRVHEQYF. The full variable domain, rest sourced from reference TRBV11-2 and TRBJ2-7, is EAGVAQSPRYKIIEKRQSVAFWCNPISGHATLYWYQQILGQGPKLLIQFQNNGVVDDSQLPKDRFSAERLKGVDSTLKIQPAKLEDSAVYLCASSPPDRVHEQYFGPGTRLTVT.

The chain links TRBV28 to TRBJ2-3; 10 bases line up with TRBD2. The germline V gene has CDR1 MDHEN and CDR2 SYDVKM. The CDR3 length is 18 residues. After removal of 7 bases from V and 4 bases from J, the junction contained 17 bases not matched to a gene. CDR3: CASTQTGPLAGVPDTQYF. CDR3 sequence (DNA): TGTGCCAGCACCCAAACAGGTCCGCTAGCGGGAGTTCCAGATACGCAGTATTTT.

CDR3 loop: CASSLNPLAGGGETQYF. CDR3 nucleotides: TGTGCCAGCAGCTTAAACCCCCTAGCGGGAGGAGGAGAGACCCAGTACTTC. V gene TRBV7-2 combines with J gene TRBJ2-5, with 11 bases aligning to TRBD2. The CDR3 runs to 17 residues. V lost 2 bases and J lost 4; bases outside the gene matches: 9. Germline V gene lookup returns CDR1 SGHTA and CDR2 FQGNSA.

The chain joins TRBV10-3 to TRBJ2-1; 9 bases agree with TRBD1. This CDR3 spans 14 amino acids. Losses at the gene ends were 5 bases for V and 8 bases for J; bases not matched to a gene: 7. Germline lookup yields CDR1 ENHRY and CDR2 SYGVKD. CDR3 in amino acids: CAISRGDRGDEQFF. CDR3 nucleotides: TGTGCCATCAGTAGAGGCGACAGGGGGGATGAGCAGTTCTTC.

The chain has TRBV7-8 and TRBJ2-1, with 8 nucleotides matching TRBD1. This CDR3 spans 15 amino acids. With V trimmed by 3 bases and J by 7 bases, 8 bases remained unmatched. CDR1 and CDR2 from the germline V gene are SGHVS and FQNEAQ. CDR3 bases: TGTGCCAGCAGCTTCTACAGGGGGGAGACGAATGAGCAGTTCTTC. Its protein is CASSFYRGETNEQFF. Based on the CDR3 plus reference TRBV7-8 and TRBJ2-1, the full variable domain is GAGVSQSPRYKVAKRGQDVALRCDPISGHVSLFWYQQALGQGPEFLTYFQNEAQLDKSGLPSDRFFAERPEGSVSTLKIQRTQQEDSAVYLCASSFYRGETNEQFFGPGTRLTVL.

The chain is built from TRBV6-5 and TRBJ2-5; D gene ambiguous. The J call may be wrong; the DNA end is better matched by TRBJ2-7. This CDR3 spans 12 amino acids. From germline, CDR1 is MNHEY and CDR2 SVGAGI. CDR3 DNA: TGTGCCAGCAGAAGGGACTCCTACGAGCAGTACTTC. Protein product: CASRRDSYEQYF.

The V and J genes are TRBV15 and TRBJ1-1; D unresolved. Germline V gene sequence: CDR1 LNHNV, CDR2 YYDKDF (reference sequence). The V end was cut by 3 bases, the J end by 1 base, with 6 bases between. The CDR3 is 13 residues long. The CDR3 is CATSSPKNTEAFF. CDR3 DNA sequence: TGTGCCACCAGCAGCCCTAAGAACACTGAAGCTTTCTTT.

The rearrangement links TRBV9 to TRBJ2-1, with 7 bases identical to TRBD1. The junction had 7 bases not matched to a gene; V was cut back by 4 bases and J by 3 bases. Germline V CDR1 and CDR2: SGDLS, YYNGEE. The CDR3 is 15 amino acids. CDR3 loop: CASSPWDSFYNEQFF. For the CDR3, the DNA is TGTGCCAGCAGCCCCTGGGACAGCTTCTACAATGAGCAGTTCTTC.

The rearrangement joins TRBV5-1 to TRBJ2-4, with 11 bases matching TRBD1. Per germline, CDR1 SGHRS and CDR2 YFSETQ. V gave up 3 bases and J gave up 5 bases; unmatched junction bases: 7. The CDR3 is 16 residues long. The CDR3 DNA is TGCGCCAGCAGCTCTCCCGGACAGGGGGCGGAAAACATTCAGTACTTC. Translating it yields CASSSPGQGAENIQYF.

A single count supports this clone. The chain combines TRBV9 with TRBJ2-1; possibly TRBD2 for D (6 bases). Germline V gives CDR1 SGDLS, CDR2 YYNGEE. This CDR3 comprises 15 residues. The V gene lost 4 bases and the J gene lost 9 bases, with 20 bases spanning the gap. Here the CDR3 reads CASSPREISIGEQFF. CDR3 nucleotides: TGTGCCAGCAGCCCCCGGGAGATCTCAATAGGTGAGCAGTTCTTC.

The rearrangement joins TRBV5-4 to TRBJ1-3; D gene ambiguous. This CDR3 spans 13 amino acids. Germline loops: CDR1 SGHNT, CDR2 YYREEE (reference sequence). The V end lost 2 bases, the J end lost 10 bases, and 13 bases lay between the germline ends. The CDR3 region has the DNA TGTGCCAGCAGCTTAACACCAGGACTAACCATATATTTT. Residues: CASSLTPGLTIYF.

The V call is TRBV19, the J call TRBJ1-1; the D gene is possibly TRBD1 (5 bases). Germline V gene sequence: CDR1 LNHDA, CDR2 SQIVND (reference sequence). The CDR3 extends over 16 amino acids. Trimming left V 6 bases short and J 0 bases short, with 17 bases between. CDR3 nucleotide sequence: TGTGCCAGTAGCGCGGGACGGACCATTATGAACACTGAAGCTTTCTTT. Its translation: CASSAGRTIMNTEAFF.

The rearrangement uses TRBV6-5 and TRBJ2-7; 9 nucleotides line up with TRBD1. Germline lookup yields CDR1 MNHEY and CDR2 SVGAGI. V shed 5 bases and J 5 bases; nucleotides not matched to a gene: 10. The CDR3 spans 15 residues. CDR3 DNA: TGTGCCAGCAGTCCACCGGGACAGGGTACCGACGAGCAGTACTTC. Its protein product is CASSPPGQGTDEQYF.

This rearrangement joins TRBV28 to TRBJ2-5; the match to TRBD1 covers 8 bases. CDR1 MDHEN and CDR2 SYDVKM come from the germline V gene. This CDR3 is built from 15 residues. After removal of 0 bases from V and 4 bases from J, the junction contained 4 bases not matched to a gene. The CDR3 DNA is TGTGCCAGCAGTTTATGGGGAGACAGGGGAGAGACCCAGTACTTC. Its translation is CASSLWGDRGETQYF.